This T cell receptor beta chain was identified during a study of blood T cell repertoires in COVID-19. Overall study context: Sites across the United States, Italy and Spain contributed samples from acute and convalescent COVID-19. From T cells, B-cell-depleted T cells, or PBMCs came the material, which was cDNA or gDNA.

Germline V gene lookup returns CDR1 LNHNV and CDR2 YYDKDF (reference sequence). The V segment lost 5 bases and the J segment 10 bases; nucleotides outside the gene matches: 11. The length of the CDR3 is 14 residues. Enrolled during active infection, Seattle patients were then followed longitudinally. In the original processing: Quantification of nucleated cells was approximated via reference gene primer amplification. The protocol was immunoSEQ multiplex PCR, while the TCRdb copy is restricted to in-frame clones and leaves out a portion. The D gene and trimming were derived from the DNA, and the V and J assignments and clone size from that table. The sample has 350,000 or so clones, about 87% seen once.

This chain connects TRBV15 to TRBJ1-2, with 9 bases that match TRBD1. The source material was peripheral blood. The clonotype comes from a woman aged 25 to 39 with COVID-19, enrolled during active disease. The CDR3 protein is CATSEPGTGFVYTF. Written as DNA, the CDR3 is TGTGCCACCAGCGAACCCGGGACAGGGTTTGTCTACACCTTC. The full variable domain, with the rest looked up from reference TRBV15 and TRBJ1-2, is DAMVIQNPRYQVTQFGKPVTLSCSQTLNHNVMYWYQQKSSQAPKLLFHYYDKDFNNEADTPDNFQSRRPNTSFCFLDIRSPGLGDTAMYLCATSEPGTGFVYTFGSGTRLTVV.